This paragraph reports one TCR beta chain. The antigen remains unidentified. As the CDR3 is not closed by the conserved phenylalanine or tryptophan, this likely results from a read error. This entry is derived from a study of T cells in Graves' hyperthyroidism and ophthalmopathy. Overall study findings and caveats: In the analysis, a 13 V-J model separated ophthalmopathy from stable hyperthyroidism.

Germline-derived CDR1 and CDR2 are LNHNV and YYDKDF (reference sequence). The CDR3 covers 16 residues. The investigators amplified TCR beta CDR3 regions from RNA transcripts. The HTBI primer set drove a first-round RT-PCR of the TCR CDR3. A single record per CDR3 protein comes from TCRdb applying MiXCR to the multiplex PCR reads. Here the sample spans a few hundred thousand distinct CDR3 sequences, over 45% being singletons. This TCR derives from an adult woman with Graves' disease, either hyperthyroidism or ophthalmopathy (not recorded which). The rearrangement uses TRBV15 and TRBJ1-4; 7 nucleotides align to TRBD1. The material sequenced was peripheral blood or thyroid tissue (not recorded which). This chain's CDR3 is CATGRERTGTNEKLFV. CDR3 coding DNA: TGTGCCACCGGCAGAGAAAGGACAGGAACTAATGAAAAACTGTTTGTT.